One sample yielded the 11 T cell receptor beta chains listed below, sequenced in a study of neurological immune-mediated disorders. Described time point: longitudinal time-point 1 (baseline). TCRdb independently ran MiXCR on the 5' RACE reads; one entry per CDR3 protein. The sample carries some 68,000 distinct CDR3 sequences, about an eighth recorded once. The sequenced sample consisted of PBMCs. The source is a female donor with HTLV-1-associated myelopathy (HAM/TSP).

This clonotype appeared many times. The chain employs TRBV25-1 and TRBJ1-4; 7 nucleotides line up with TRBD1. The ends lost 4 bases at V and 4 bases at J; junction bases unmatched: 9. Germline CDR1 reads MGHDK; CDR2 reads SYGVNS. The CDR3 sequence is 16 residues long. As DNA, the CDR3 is TGTGCCAGCAGTGCCCGCACAGGGGCCCTTAATGAAAAACTGTTTTTT. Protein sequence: CASSARTGALNEKLFF.

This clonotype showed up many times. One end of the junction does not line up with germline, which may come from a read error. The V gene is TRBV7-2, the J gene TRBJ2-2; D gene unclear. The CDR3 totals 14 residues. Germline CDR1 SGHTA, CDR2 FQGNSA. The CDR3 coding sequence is TGTGCCAGCAGCTTAATGGCCGGGCCCGGAGAGCTGTTTTTT. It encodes CASSLMAGPGELFF.

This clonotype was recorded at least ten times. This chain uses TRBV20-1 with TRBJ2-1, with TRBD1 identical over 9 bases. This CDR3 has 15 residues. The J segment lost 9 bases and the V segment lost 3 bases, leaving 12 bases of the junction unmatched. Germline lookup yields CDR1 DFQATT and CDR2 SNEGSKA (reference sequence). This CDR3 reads CSASYGTGTVAEQFF. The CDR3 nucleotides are TGCAGTGCTAGTTATGGGACAGGGACGGTCGCTGAGCAGTTCTTC.

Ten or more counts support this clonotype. Written as DNA, the CDR3 is TGTGCCAGCAGTTTCGAGAGGGACAGCACAGATACGCAGTATTTT. Amino acids: CASSFERDSTDTQYF. V gene TRBV28 combines with J gene TRBJ2-3; D possibly uses TRBD1 or TRBD2 (5 bases each). From germline, CDR1 is MDHEN and CDR2 SYDVKM. This CDR3 region has 15 residues. V was trimmed by 3 bases and J by 0 bases, leaving 10 bases between them.

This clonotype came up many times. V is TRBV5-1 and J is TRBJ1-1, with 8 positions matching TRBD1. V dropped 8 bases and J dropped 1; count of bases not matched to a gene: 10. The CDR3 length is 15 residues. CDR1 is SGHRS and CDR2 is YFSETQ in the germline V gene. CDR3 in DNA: TGCGCCAGTCAAACAGGACAGGGAACGAACACTGAAGCTTTCTTT. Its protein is CASQTGQGTNTEAFF.

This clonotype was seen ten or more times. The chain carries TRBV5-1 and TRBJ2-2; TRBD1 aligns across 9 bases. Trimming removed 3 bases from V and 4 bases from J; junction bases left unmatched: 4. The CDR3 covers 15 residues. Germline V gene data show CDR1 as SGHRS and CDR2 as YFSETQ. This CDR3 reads CASSSGTGTTGELFF. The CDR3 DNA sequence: TGCGCCAGCAGCTCCGGGACAGGGACCACCGGGGAGCTGTTTTTT. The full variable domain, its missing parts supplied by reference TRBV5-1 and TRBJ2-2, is KAGVTQTPRYLIKTRGQQVTLSCSPISGHRSVSWYQQTPGQGLQFLFEYFSETQRNKGNFPGRFSGRQFSNSRSEMNVSTLELGDSALYLCASSSGTGTTGELFFGEGSRLTVL.

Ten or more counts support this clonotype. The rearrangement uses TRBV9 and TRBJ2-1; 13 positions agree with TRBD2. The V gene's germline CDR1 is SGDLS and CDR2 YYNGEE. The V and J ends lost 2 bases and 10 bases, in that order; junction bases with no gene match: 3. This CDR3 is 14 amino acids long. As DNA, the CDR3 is TGTGCCAGCAGCGTGGGACTAGCGGGGAGGGAGCAGTTCTTC. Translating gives CASSVGLAGREQFF.

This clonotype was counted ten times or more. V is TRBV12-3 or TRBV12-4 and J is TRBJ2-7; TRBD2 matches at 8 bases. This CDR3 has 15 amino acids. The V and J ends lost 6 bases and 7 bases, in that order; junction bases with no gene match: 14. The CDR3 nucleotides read TGTGCCAGCAGCCTTCGGGGGGGTGCTTGGGGGGAGCAGTACTTC. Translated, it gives CASSLRGGAWGEQYF.

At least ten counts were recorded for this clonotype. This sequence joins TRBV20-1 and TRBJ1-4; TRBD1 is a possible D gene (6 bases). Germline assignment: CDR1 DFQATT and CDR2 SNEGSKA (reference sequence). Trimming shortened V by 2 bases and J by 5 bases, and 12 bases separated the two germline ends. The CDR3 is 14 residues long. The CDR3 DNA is TGCAGTGCTAGAACTCTGCAGGGGAATGAAAAACTGTTTTTT. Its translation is CSARTLQGNEKLFF.

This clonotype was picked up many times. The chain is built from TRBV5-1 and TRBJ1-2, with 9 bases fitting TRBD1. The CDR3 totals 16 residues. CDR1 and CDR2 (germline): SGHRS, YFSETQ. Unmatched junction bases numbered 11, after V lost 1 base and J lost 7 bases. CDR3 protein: CASSLRDRVAPFGYTF. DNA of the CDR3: TGCGCCAGCAGCTTGCGGGACAGGGTGGCCCCCTTTGGCTACACCTTC.

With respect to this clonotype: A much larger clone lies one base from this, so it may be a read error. The CDR3 spells CASRQTSGGNNGELFF. CDR3 in DNA: TGCGCCAGCAGGCAGACTAGCGGGGGTAACAACGGGGAGCTGTTTTTT. The J gene is TRBJ2-2, the V gene TRBV5-1; 12 nucleotides match TRBD2. The length of the CDR3 is 16 residues. In germline, CDR1 is SGHRS, CDR2 YFSETQ.